This T cell receptor beta chain emerged from a study of OX40 agonist ivuxolimab in advanced cancers. Overall study: Head and neck, renal cell, melanoma or hepatocellular carcinoma were the cancers that dose-escalation patients had.

V lost 6 bases and J 5 bases, leaving 11 bases between the germline ends. The length of the CDR3 is 13 residues. Germline V gives CDR1 SNHLY, CDR2 FYNNEI. The cohort excluded patients with autoimmune disease history or systemic immunosuppression. Sequencing used immunoSEQ multiplex PCR; TCRdb keeps in-frame clones, though not all of them. The sample holds 50,000 to 65,000 clones, about 88% seen once. In its sample, this clone ranks as medium-sized (0.01 to 0.1%). Sequences were derived from CD4+ or CD8+ T cells sorted from blood, sampled in a trial of the OX40 agonist ivuxolimab. The receptor was derived from an adult with an advanced solid tumor such as melanoma, head and neck, liver or kidney cancer. The chain joins TRBV2 to TRBJ1-5; weak D call: TRBD1 (6 bases). CDR3 region: CASSRQVDQPQHF. The DNA for the CDR3 is TGTGCCAGCAGCCGACAGGTTGATCAGCCCCAGCATTTT.